This TCR beta chain stems from a study of T cells in Graves' hyperthyroidism and ophthalmopathy. This clonotype was detected once. What it binds is not known. A much larger clone is a single base away; this may be a read error. Reasons for excluding patients were uncontrolled infection, other autoimmune disease, pregnancy or lactation. Clinical symptoms, serum thyroxine and TRAb, thyroid ultrasound and orbital computed tomography together formed the diagnostic basis. The CDR3 regions of TCR beta were amplified from RNA transcripts. In the first-round RT-PCR of the TCR CDR3, the HTBI primer set was used. TCRdb used MiXCR to reprocess the multiplex PCR reads, holding one entry per CDR3 protein. The profile shows approximately 600,000 distinct CDR3 sequences, around 13% of them singletons. Findings of the study overall: Ophthalmopathy could be told apart from stable hyperthyroidism with a 13 V-J model. Appearing also in blood were most of the thyroid clonotypes expanded above 0.001.

Sequenced sample: blood. The receptor was derived from a young woman with Graves' hyperthyroidism that later progressed to Graves' ophthalmopathy.

Here the CDR3 reads CASSFKGDNEQFF. The DNA for the CDR3 is TGTGCCAGCAGTTTCAAGGGGGACAATGAGCAGTTCTTC. The V and J genes are TRBV28 and TRBJ2-1; D is perhaps TRBD1 (6 bases). V gave up 3 bases and J gave up 5 bases, with 8 bases separating them. Per the germline V gene, CDR1 is MDHEN and CDR2 is SYDVKM. The CDR3 loop spans 13 amino acids.